The sequence of this T cell receptor beta chain was determined in a study of T cell responses to AZD1222 COVID-19 vaccine. The CDR3 runs to 11 residues. Germline V lookup: CDR1 SNHLY, CDR2 FYNNEI. V shed 1 base and J shed 10 bases, with 8 bases lying between them. Sequenced by immunoSEQ multiplex PCR; TCRdb stores in-frame clones only, minus some. In the table there are 180,000 or so clones, about 89% of which are singletons. Study results and limitations: None of the repertoires were sampled until the peak T cell response had passed. With dominance at 160-218 and 743-854, vaccine-associated CD4 TCRs spanned spike. Of the AZD1222 recipients, only six or seven were seropositive at baseline.

A remark on this clone: The antigen remains undetermined.

The V call is TRBV2, the J call TRBJ2-7, with D unclear. The TCR was taken from an adult who received the AZD1222 COVID-19 vaccine. Here the sequenced sample was peripheral blood, taken 28 days after the second AZD1222 dose. The CDR3 nucleotides read TGTGCCAGCAGTGAAGTGGCGGACCAGTACTTC. Protein: CASSEVADQYF.